The 22 T cell receptor beta chains below were found in one sample sequenced in a study of vaccination and CD4 T cells after COVID-19. Sequence data for DNA of cultured CD4+ T cells were generated by the Oncomine TCR Beta short-read assay. MiXCR, run by TCRdb on the PCR reads, gives a single entry per CDR3 protein. The data show tens of thousands of distinct CDR3 sequences, about three fifths seen once. These TCRs' antigens remain unknown. Treatment noted: roughly 10-day PBMC culture with coronavirus spike peptide pools or control peptides (ViraFEST assay). Sequenced material: CD4+ T cells from blood, cultured in vitro. Receptors originate from a human donor who had recovered from COVID-19.

The chain couples TRBV28 to TRBJ2-7, with 7 bases that match TRBD2. The germline V gene encodes CDR1 MDHEN and CDR2 SYDVKM. Trimming at V came to 5 bases and at J to 7 bases, leaving 14 bases not matched to a gene. The CDR3 covers 15 residues. In DNA form, the CDR3 reads TGTGCCAGCAGTACCTTGTGGGAGGGCCGAAGGGAGCAGTACTTC. This translates into CASSTLWEGRREQYF.

The chain combines TRBV6-5 with TRBJ1-4; no clear D. The CDR3 runs to 14 residues. V lost 2 bases to trimming and J lost 8 bases, with 12 bases between them. CDR1 MNHEY and CDR2 SVGAGI come from the germline V gene. The CDR3: CASSYQEGVEKLFF. The CDR3 DNA is TGTGCCAGCAGTTACCAGGAGGGTGTCGAAAAACTGTTTTTT.

The sample holds a few counts of this clonotype. This chain uses TRBV7-6 with TRBJ1-5; perhaps TRBD1 as D (6 bases). Between the trimmed V and J ends, which lost 4 bases and 7 bases, there was a span of 11 bases. The germline V gene has CDR1 SGHVS and CDR2 FNYEAQ. The CDR3 is made up of 13 amino acids. The CDR3 sequence: CASSWDNSQPQHF. CDR3 nucleotide sequence: TGTGCCAGCAGCTGGGACAATTCCCAGCCCCAGCATTTT.

The rearrangement joins TRBV6-1 to TRBJ2-2; the D call may be TRBD1 or TRBD2 (5 bases each). Germline assignment: CDR1 MNHNS and CDR2 SASEGT. This CDR3 contains 16 residues. V was clipped by 6 bases and J by 0 bases, with 14 bases between them. The CDR3 loop reads CASRAPGATNTGELFF. The CDR3 DNA sequence: TGTGCCAGCAGGGCCCCCGGGGCCACGAACACCGGGGAGCTGTTTTTT.

The chain couples TRBV20-1 to TRBJ2-2; TRBD1 is a possible D gene (6 bases). V dropped 3 bases and J dropped 7 bases, with 15 bases sitting between them. CDR1 is DFQATT and CDR2 is SNEGSKA in the germline V gene (reference sequence). This CDR3 spans 14 amino acids. CDR3 nucleotides: TGCAGTGCTAGCTATGGGGGCTGGGGCGGGGAGCTGTTTTTT. Residues: CSASYGGWGGELFF.

This clonotype was seen only a few times. The genes are TRBV25-1 and TRBJ2-1, with 9 bases matching TRBD2. With V trimmed by 6 bases and J by 7 bases, 7 bases remained unmatched. The CDR3 runs 14 residues. Germline V gives CDR1 MGHDK, CDR2 SYGVNS. CDR3 bases: TGTGCCAGCAGGGGGGGACTAGCACCGAATGAGCAGTTCTTC. Protein sequence: CASRGGLAPNEQFF. Based on the CDR3 plus reference TRBV25-1 and TRBJ2-1, the full variable domain is EADIYQTPRYLVIGTGKKITLECSQTMGHDKMYWYQQDPGMELHLIHYSYGVNSTEKGDLSSESTVSRIRTEHFPLTLESARPSHTSQYLCASRGGLAPNEQFFGPGTRLTVL.

The chain couples TRBV20-1 to TRBJ1-4; D is perhaps TRBD1 (6 bases). The CDR3 consists of 14 residues. Trimming left V 3 bases short and J 4 bases short, with 12 bases between. Germline loops: CDR1 DFQATT, CDR2 SNEGSKA (reference sequence). The CDR3 DNA sequence: TGCAGTGCTAGTGGGCCCAGGGGTAATGAAAAACTGTTTTTT. It codes for CSASGPRGNEKLFF.

This sequence joins TRBV6-1 and TRBJ1-1, with TRBD1 matching over 9 bases. The CDR3 loop spans 14 amino acids. J gave up 5 bases and V 7 bases, and 8 bases lay outside the gene matches. Germline V gives CDR1 MNHNS, CDR2 SASEGT. CDR3 bases: TGTGCCAGCAAAGTTAACAGGGGGCTGACTGAAGCTTTCTTT. Its protein product is CASKVNRGLTEAFF.

This chain uses TRBV24-1 with TRBJ2-3, with 7 bases that match TRBD2. Per the germline V gene, CDR1 is KGHDR and CDR2 is SFDVKD. The CDR3 is 13 amino acids. J gave up 3 bases and V 5 bases, and 1 base lay outside the gene matches. The CDR3 sequence: CATSVGGTDTQYF. The CDR3 DNA is TGTGCCACCAGTGTGGGAGGGACAGATACGCAGTATTTT.

The chain combines TRBV7-9 with TRBJ1-3; 9 nucleotides line up with TRBD1. The CDR3 loop spans 18 amino acids. Germline loops: CDR1 SEHNR, CDR2 FQNEAQ (reference sequence). Trimming took 3 bases from V and 0 from J; bases not matched to a gene: 9. The CDR3 DNA reads TGTGCCAGCAGCTTGAGGACAGGGGAAAAGAACTCTGGAAACACCATATATTTT. Translation: CASSLRTGEKNSGNTIYF.

This clonotype was found once. The chain joins TRBV19 to TRBJ1-1; D gene ambiguous. This CDR3 contains 12 residues. The V gene's germline CDR1 is LNHDA and CDR2 SQIVND (reference sequence). V lost 2 bases, J lost 0 bases, and 1 base lay in between. The CDR3 sequence is CASSILNTEAFF. As DNA, the CDR3 is TGTGCCAGTAGTATATTGAACACTGAAGCTTTCTTT.

The genes are TRBV11-3 and TRBJ2-3, with 9 nucleotides matching TRBD2. After removal of 5 bases from V and 5 bases from J, the junction contained 8 bases not matched to a gene. Germline CDR1 SGHNT, CDR2 YENEEA. The length of the CDR3 is 15 residues. The CDR3 region is CASSPRAGGIDTQYF. The CDR3 bases are TGTGCCAGCAGCCCCCGAGCGGGAGGAATAGATACGCAGTATTTT.

This clonotype was seen a few times. The V gene is TRBV7-2, the J gene TRBJ1-1; D remains ambiguous. Germline V gene sequence: CDR1 SGHTA, CDR2 FQGNSA. The CDR3 totals 14 residues. V was clipped by 2 bases and J by 7 bases, with 14 bases between them. CDR3 in DNA: TGTGCCAGCAGCTTAAATACGGCCCGGGATGAAGCTTTCTTT. This translates into CASSLNTARDEAFF.

The chain uses TRBV12-3 or TRBV12-4 and TRBJ2-3; 11 bases are shared with TRBD2. The V and J ends lost 6 bases and 6 bases, in that order; junction bases with no gene match: 5. The CDR3 contains 14 residues. CDR3 in DNA: TGTGCCAGCAGGGGGACTAGCGGAGGGGATACGCAGTATTTT. Its translation: CASRGTSGGDTQYF.

V usage is TRBV12-3 or TRBV12-4 and J usage is TRBJ1-5, with D uncertain. V was shortened by 3 bases and J by 0 bases, with 9 bases between the two germline ends. CDR3 length equals 15 residues. CDR3 amino acids: CASSFSVDSNQPQHF. As DNA, the CDR3 is TGTGCCAGCAGTTTCTCAGTTGATAGCAATCAGCCCCAGCATTTT.

The chain employs TRBV27 and TRBJ2-5; weak D call: TRBD2 (6 bases). V lost 9 bases and J 9 bases, leaving 17 bases between the germline ends. This CDR3 contains 12 residues. The germline gives CDR1 MNHEY, CDR2 SMNVEV (reference sequence). CDR3 protein: CASAATPGAQYF. CDR3 nucleotides: TGTGCCAGTGCGGCGACCCCGGGGGCCCAGTACTTC.

The chain couples TRBV10-3 to TRBJ2-5, with 14 bases that match TRBD2. CDR3 length equals 13 residues. Germline V gene sequence: CDR1 ENHRY, CDR2 SYGVKD. Unmatched junction bases numbered 3, after V lost 10 bases and J lost 5 bases. The CDR3 protein is CASRTSGRETQYF. The CDR3 bases are TGTGCCAGCCGGACTAGCGGGAGGGAGACCCAGTACTTC.

With regard to this clonotype: At one end, the junction sequence differs from germline, possibly due to a read error. The gene calls are TRBV30 and TRBJ1-3, with TRBD1 as a possible D gene (6 bases). Germline values: CDR1 GTSNPN, CDR2 SVGIG (reference sequence). This CDR3 comprises 13 residues. CDR3 sequence reads: CAWSRGAGNTIYF. The CDR3 DNA follows: TGTGCCTGGAGTCGGGGGGCTGGGAACACCATATATTTT.

The gene calls are TRBV27 and TRBJ1-6, with 8 bases matching TRBD1. The CDR3 covers 15 residues. Per the germline V gene, CDR1 is MNHEY and CDR2 is SMNVEV (reference sequence). V trimming: 5 bases; J trimming: 9 bases; junction bases outside the gene matches: 9. This CDR3 is CASSPGQGRSSPLHF. For the CDR3, the DNA is TGTGCCAGCAGTCCAGGACAGGGTCGGAGTTCACCCCTCCACTTT.

The chain combines TRBV7-2 with TRBJ2-7; TRBD2 agrees at 7 bases. This CDR3 is 14 amino acids long. Unmatched junction bases numbered 10, after V lost 5 bases and J lost 6 bases. CDR1 is SGHTA, CDR2 FQGNSA, per germline. The CDR3 is CASSPWISGGEQYF. As DNA, the CDR3 is TGTGCCAGCAGCCCTTGGATCTCGGGGGGCGAGCAGTACTTC.

The chain links TRBV20-1 to TRBJ2-1, with 10 nucleotides matching TRBD2. V shed 0 bases and J 7 bases; nucleotides not matched to a gene: 6. Germline V lookup: CDR1 DFQATT, CDR2 SNEGSKA (reference sequence). The CDR3 is 15 amino acids. DNA of the CDR3: TGCAGTGCTAGAGATTTTGCTAGCGGGAGTAATGAGCAGTTCTTC. It specifies CSARDFASGSNEQFF.

The rearrangement links TRBV25-1 to TRBJ2-3; D unclear. V was pared by 2 bases and J by 2 bases, with 5 bases between. Germline V lookup: CDR1 MGHDK, CDR2 SYGVNS. The CDR3 sequence is 13 residues long. CDR3 residues: CASSELNTDTQYF. The CDR3 DNA is TGTGCCAGCAGTGAACTAAACACAGATACGCAGTATTTT.